This TCR beta chain was obtained from a study of T cells of healthy individuals. This clonotype was detected ten times or more. One entry per CDR3 protein, called by TCRdb with MiXCR from the 5' RACE reads. The sample lists nearly 100,000 distinct CDR3 sequences; under 20% were seen once. The CDR3 consists of 14 residues. CDR1 and CDR2 from the germline V gene are DFQATT and SNEGSKA (reference sequence). Trimming cost V 5 bases and J 1 base; bases outside gene matches: 7. This receptor was identified in a human donor in good health. This chain connects TRBV20-1 to TRBJ1-1, with 7 positions matching TRBD1. CDR3 DNA: TGCAGTGCTCAAACGCGGACAGGGAACACTGAAGCTTTCTTT. Amino acid sequence: CSAQTRTGNTEAFF.